Given below is one T cell receptor beta chain in context. Its antigen is still unknown. This specimen comes from a study of persistence of HIV-infected CD4 T cells. Study results and limitations: Within sorted populations, more oligoclonal TCRs accompanied more oligoclonal proviruses. Antigen-responding cells were enriched for degenerate expanded CDR3beta sequences.

There are 11 residues in the CDR3. Germline CDR1 and CDR2: GTSNPN and SVGIG (reference sequence). With 8 bases removed from V and 3 bases from J, the gap between germline ends came to 9 bases. Cells were stimulated nonspecifically with anti-CD3/anti-CD28 magnetic beads. Responding CD4+ T cells were sorted by upregulation of both CD40 ligand and CD69. These HIV-1-infected adults initiated suppressive ART in chronic infection. Donors had CD4+ T cell counts above 400 cells/uL and were CMV-seropositive. This was the immunoSEQ version 4 assay in survey mode. Data came from immunoSEQ multiplex PCR; TCRdb stores just in-frame clones and leaves some out. The repertoire holds 35,000 to 55,000 clones, roughly nine tenths seen once, with 0.45% to 0.5% in the top ten.

The V call is TRBV30, the J call TRBJ2-3, with a weak D call TRBD2 (7 bases). The receptor comes from an adult woman with HIV who was CMV-seropositive. The input for sequencing was CD4+ T cells sorted from PBMCs after roughly 18-hour stimulation, taken from a patient who received antiretroviral therapy. The CDR3 DNA reads TGTGCCGGGGGGGCAACAGATACGCAGTATTTT. Its protein is CAGGATDTQYF. Looking up the rest from reference TRBV30 and TRBJ2-3 gives the full variable domain: SQTIHQWPATLVQPVGSPLSLECTVEGTSNPNLYWYRQAAGRGLQLLFYSVGIGQISSEVPQNLSASRPQDRQFILSSKKLLLSDSGFYLCAGGATDTQYFGPGTRLTVL.